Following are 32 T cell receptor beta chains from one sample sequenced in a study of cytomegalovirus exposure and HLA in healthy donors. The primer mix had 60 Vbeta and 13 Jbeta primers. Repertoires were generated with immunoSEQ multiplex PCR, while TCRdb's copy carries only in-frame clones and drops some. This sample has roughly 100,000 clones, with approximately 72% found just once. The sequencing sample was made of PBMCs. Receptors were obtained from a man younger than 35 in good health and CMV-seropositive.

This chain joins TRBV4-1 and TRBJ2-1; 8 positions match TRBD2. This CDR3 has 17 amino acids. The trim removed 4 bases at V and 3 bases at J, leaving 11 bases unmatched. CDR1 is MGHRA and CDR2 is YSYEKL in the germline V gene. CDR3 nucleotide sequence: TGCGCCAGCAGCCGGGGCGGGATAGCGGGGATCTACAATGAGCAGTTCTTC. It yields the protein CASSRGGIAGIYNEQFF.

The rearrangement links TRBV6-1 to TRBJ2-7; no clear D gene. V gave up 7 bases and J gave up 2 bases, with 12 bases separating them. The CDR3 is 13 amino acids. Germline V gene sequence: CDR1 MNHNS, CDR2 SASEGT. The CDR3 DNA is TGTGCCAGCAACCACCGCAGTACCTACGAGCAGTACTTC. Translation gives CASNHRSTYEQYF.

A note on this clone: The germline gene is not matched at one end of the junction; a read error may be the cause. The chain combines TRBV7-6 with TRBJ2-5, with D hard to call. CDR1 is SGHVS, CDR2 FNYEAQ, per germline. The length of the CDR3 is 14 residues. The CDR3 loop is CAGSPRQTQETQYF. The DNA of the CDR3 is TGTGCCGGCAGCCCCCGGCAGACTCAAGAGACCCAGTACTTC.

CDR3 nucleotides: TGTGCCAGCAGTGAAAACAGGGTGTCTGGAAACACCATATATTTT. This gives the protein CASSENRVSGNTIYF. The V and J genes are TRBV2 and TRBJ1-3, with a weak D call TRBD1 (6 bases). The CDR3 extends over 15 amino acids. V shed 2 bases and J shed 1 base, with 9 bases lying between them. Germline V CDR1 and CDR2: SNHLY, FYNNEI.

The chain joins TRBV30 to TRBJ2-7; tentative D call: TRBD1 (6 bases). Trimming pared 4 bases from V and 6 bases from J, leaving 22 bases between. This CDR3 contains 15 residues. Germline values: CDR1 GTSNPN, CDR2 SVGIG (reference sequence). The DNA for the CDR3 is TGTGCCTGGATAGGACAGAACGGAAAAGTCGGCGAGCAGTACTTC. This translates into CAWIGQNGKVGEQYF.

CDR3 DNA: TGTGCCAGCAGTTACTCGATGGCCTCGGGGGACATTCAGTACTTC. This gives the protein CASSYSMASGDIQYF. This chain links TRBV6-5 with TRBJ2-4, with a possible D match to TRBD2 (6 bases). The V end was cut by 0 bases, the J end by 8 bases, with 14 bases between. The length of the CDR3 is 15 residues. Germline CDR1 and CDR2: MNHEY and SVGAGI.

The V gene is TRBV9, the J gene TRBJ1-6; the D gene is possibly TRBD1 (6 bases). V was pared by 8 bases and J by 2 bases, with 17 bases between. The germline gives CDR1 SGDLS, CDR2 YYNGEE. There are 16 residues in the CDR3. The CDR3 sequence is CARGGAGETYNSPLHF. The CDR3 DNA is TGTGCCAGGGGGGGGGCTGGAGAGACCTATAATTCACCCCTCCACTTT.

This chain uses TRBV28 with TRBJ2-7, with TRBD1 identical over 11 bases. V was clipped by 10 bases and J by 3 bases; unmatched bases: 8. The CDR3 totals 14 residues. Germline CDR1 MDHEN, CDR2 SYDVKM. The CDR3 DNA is TGTGCCATCCACCCGGGACAGGGGGACTACGAGCAGTACTTC. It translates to CAIHPGQGDYEQYF.

In nucleotides, the CDR3 is TGTGCCAGCAGTTTATTTTCCGGACAGTTCAATCAGCCCCAGCATTTT. Encoded protein: CASSLFSGQFNQPQHF. The rearrangement joins TRBV28 to TRBJ1-5; D perhaps matches TRBD1 (6 bases). V shed 1 base and J shed 3 bases, with 13 bases lying between them. Germline V CDR1 and CDR2: MDHEN, SYDVKM. The CDR3 length is 16 residues.

CDR3: CAWSGGLNLGTQYF. The DNA for the CDR3 is TGTGCCTGGAGTGGGGGACTAAACCTAGGGACCCAGTACTTC. V usage is TRBV30 and J usage is TRBJ2-5, with 7 nucleotides matching TRBD2. CDR1 and CDR2 from the germline V gene are GTSNPN and SVGIG (reference sequence). This CDR3 is built from 14 residues. J gave up 7 bases and V 1 base, and 9 bases lay outside the gene matches.

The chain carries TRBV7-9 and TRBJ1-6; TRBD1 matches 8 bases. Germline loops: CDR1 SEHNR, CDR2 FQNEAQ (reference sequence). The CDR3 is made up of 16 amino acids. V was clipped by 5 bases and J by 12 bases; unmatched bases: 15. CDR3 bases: TGTGCCAGCAGCCGAGTTCCACAGGGGGGGATTGGACCCCTCCACTTT. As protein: CASSRVPQGGIGPLHF. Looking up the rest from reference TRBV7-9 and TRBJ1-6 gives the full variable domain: DTGVSQNPRHKITKRGQNVTFRCDPISEHNRLYWYRQTLGQGPEFLTYFQNEAQLEKSRLLSDRFSAERPKGSFSTLEIQRTEQGDSAMYLCASSRVPQGGIGPLHFGNGTRLTVT.

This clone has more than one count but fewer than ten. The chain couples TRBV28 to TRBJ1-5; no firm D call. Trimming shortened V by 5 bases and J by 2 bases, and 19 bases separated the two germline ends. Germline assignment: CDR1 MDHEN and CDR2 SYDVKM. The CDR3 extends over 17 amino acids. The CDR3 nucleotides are TGTGCCAGCAGTCCACACCTGATGGCGCGGGGCAATCAGCCCCAGCATTTT. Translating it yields CASSPHLMARGNQPQHF.

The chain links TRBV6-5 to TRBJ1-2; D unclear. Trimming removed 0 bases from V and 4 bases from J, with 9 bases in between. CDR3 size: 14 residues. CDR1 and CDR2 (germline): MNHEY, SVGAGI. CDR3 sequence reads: CASSYSTRSYGYTF. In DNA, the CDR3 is TGTGCCAGCAGTTACTCGACTCGTAGCTATGGCTACACCTTC.

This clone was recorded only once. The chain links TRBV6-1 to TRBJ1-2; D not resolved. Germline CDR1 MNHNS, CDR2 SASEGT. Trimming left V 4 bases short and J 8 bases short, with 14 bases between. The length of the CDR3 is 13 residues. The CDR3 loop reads CASSARHRGGYTF. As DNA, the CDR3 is TGTGCCAGCAGTGCGAGGCACCGAGGGGGCTACACCTTC.

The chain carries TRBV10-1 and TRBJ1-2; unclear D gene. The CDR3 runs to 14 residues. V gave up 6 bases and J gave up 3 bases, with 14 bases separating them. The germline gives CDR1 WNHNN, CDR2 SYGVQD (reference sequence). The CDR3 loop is CASRLENVYYGYTF. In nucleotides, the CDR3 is TGCGCCAGCAGACTCGAGAACGTATACTATGGCTACACCTTC.

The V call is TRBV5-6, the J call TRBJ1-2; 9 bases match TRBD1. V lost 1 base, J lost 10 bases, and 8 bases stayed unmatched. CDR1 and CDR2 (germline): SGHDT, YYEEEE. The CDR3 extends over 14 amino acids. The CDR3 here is CASSLRGQGPVYTF. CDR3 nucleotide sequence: TGTGCCAGCAGCTTGCGGGGACAGGGTCCGGTCTACACCTTC.

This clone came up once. This CDR3 is CASSRKTGCSYEQYF. The DNA of the CDR3 is TGTGCCAGCAGCAGAAAGACAGGCTGCTCCTACGAGCAGTACTTC. The chain is built from TRBV21-1 and TRBJ2-7; the D call in the table, TRBD1, was not verified against the DNA. TRBV21-1 is recorded as a pseudogene. The length of the CDR3 is 15 residues.

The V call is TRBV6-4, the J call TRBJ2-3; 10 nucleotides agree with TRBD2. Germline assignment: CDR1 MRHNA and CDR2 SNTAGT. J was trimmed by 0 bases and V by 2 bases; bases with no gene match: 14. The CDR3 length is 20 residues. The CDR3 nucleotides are TGTGCCAGCAGTGACGGTATGCTAGCGGGGGCCCTACCTAGCACAGATACGCAGTATTTT. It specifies CASSDGMLAGALPSTDTQYF.

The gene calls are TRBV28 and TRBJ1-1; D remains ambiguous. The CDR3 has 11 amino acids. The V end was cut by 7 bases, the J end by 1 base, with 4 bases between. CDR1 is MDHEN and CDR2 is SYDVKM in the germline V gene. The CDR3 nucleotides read TGTGCCAGCATCTCGAACACTGAAGCTTTCTTT. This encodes CASISNTEAFF.

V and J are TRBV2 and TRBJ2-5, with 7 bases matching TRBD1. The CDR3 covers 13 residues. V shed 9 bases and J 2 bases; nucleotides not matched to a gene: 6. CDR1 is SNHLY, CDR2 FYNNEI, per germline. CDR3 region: CASYRDRQETQYF. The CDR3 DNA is TGTGCCAGTTACCGGGACAGACAAGAGACCCAGTACTTC.

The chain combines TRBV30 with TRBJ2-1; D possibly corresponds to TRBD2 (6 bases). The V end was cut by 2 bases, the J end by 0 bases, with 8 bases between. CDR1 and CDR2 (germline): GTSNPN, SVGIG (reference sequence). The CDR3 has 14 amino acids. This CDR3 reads CAWSPRGSYNEQFF. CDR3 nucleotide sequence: TGTGCCTGGAGTCCGCGGGGCTCCTACAATGAGCAGTTCTTC.

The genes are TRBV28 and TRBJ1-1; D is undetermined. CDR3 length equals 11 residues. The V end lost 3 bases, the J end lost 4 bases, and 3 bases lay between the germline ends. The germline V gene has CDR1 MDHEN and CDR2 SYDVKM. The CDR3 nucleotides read TGTGCCAGCAGTTTGCGCACTGAAGCTTTCTTT. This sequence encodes CASSLRTEAFF. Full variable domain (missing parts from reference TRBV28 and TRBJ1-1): DVKVTQSSRYLVKRTGEKVFLECVQDMDHENMFWYRQDPGLGLRLIYFSYDVKMKEKGDIPEGYSVSREKKERFSLILESASTNQTSMYLCASSLRTEAFFGQGTRLTVV.

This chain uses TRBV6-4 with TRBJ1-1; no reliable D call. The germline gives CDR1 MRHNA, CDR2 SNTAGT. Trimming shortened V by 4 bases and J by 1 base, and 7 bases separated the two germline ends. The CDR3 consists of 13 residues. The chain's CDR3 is CASSVRENTEAFF. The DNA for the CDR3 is TGTGCCAGCAGTGTACGGGAGAACACTGAAGCTTTCTTT.

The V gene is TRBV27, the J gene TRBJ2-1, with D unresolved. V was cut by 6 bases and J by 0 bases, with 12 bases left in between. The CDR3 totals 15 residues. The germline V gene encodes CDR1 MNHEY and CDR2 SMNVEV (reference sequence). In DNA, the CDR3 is TGTGCCAGCAGCCTACCGCGGAGCTCCTACAATGAGCAGTTCTTC. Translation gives CASSLPRSSYNEQFF.

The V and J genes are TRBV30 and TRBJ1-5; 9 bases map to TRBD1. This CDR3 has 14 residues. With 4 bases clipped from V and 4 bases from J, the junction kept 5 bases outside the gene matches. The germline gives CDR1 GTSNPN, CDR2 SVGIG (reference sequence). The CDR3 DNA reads TGTGCCTGGACCCGGGACAGGGAAAATCAGCCCCAGCATTTT. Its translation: CAWTRDRENQPQHF. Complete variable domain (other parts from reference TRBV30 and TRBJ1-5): SQTIHQWPATLVQPVGSPLSLECTVEGTSNPNLYWYRQAAGRGLQLLFYSVGIGQISSEVPQNLSASRPQDRQFILSSKKLLLSDSGFYLCAWTRDRENQPQHFGDGTRLSIL.

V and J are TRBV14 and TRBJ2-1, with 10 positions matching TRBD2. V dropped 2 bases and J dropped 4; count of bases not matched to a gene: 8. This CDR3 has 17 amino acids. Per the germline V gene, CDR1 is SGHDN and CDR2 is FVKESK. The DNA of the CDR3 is TGTGCCAGCAGCCAATTCGGGTTAGCGGGGGGATACAATGAGCAGTTCTTC. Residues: CASSQFGLAGGYNEQFF.

The CDR3 bases are TGTGCCAGCAGCGTGGGACAGGGGTTTAATGAAAAACTGTTTTTT. Its translation: CASSVGQGFNEKLFF. This chain links TRBV5-8 with TRBJ1-4; 10 nucleotides match TRBD1. This CDR3 has 15 residues. V gave up 4 bases and J gave up 4 bases; unmatched junction bases: 4. Germline lookup yields CDR1 SGHTS and CDR2 YDEGEE. Full variable domain (outside the CDR3, taken from reference TRBV5-8 and TRBJ1-4): EAGVTQSPTHLIKTRGQQATLRCSPISGHTSVYWYQQALGLGLQFLLWYDEGEERNRGNFPPRFSGRQFPNYSSELNVNALELEDSALYLCASSVGQGFNEKLFFGSGTQLSVL.

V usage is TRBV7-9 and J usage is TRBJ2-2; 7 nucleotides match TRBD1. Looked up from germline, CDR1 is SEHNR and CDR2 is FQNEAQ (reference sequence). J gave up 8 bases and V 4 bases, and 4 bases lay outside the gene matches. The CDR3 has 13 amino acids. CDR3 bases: TGTGCCAGCAGCTACCGACAGGGTGGGGAGCTGTTTTTT. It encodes CASSYRQGGELFF.

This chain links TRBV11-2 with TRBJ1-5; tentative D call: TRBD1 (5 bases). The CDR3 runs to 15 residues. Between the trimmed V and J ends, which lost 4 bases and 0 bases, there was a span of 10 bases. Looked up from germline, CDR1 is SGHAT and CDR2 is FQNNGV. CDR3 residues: CASSSQGYSNQPQHF. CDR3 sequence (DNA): TGTGCCAGCAGCTCCCAGGGATATAGCAATCAGCCCCAGCATTTT. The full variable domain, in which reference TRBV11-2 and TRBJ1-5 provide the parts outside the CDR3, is EAGVAQSPRYKIIEKRQSVAFWCNPISGHATLYWYQQILGQGPKLLIQFQNNGVVDDSQLPKDRFSAERLKGVDSTLKIQPAKLEDSAVYLCASSSQGYSNQPQHFGDGTRLSIL.

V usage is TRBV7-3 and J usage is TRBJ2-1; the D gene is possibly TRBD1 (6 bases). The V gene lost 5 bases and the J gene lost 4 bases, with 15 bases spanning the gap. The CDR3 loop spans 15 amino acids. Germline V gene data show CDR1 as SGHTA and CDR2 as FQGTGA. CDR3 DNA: TGTGCCAGCAGCCAGGGGACATATACATACAATGAGCAGTTCTTC. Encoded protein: CASSQGTYTYNEQFF.

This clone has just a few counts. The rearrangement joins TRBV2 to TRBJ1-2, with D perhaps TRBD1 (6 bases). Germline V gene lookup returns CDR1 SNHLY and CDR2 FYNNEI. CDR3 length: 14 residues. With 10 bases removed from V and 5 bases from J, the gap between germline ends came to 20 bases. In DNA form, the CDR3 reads TGTGCCACCCACCCCGGTAGGACAGATTATGGCTACACCTTC. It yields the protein CATHPGRTDYGYTF.

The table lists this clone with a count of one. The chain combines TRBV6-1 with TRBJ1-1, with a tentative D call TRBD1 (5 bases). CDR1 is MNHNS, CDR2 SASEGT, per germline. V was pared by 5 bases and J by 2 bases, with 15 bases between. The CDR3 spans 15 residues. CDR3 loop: CASSLGRGVNTEAFF. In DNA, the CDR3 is TGTGCCAGCAGTTTAGGGAGGGGAGTCAACACTGAAGCTTTCTTT.